This T cell receptor (beta chain) was recovered during a study of brain metastases from non-small cell lung cancer. Notes on the study in general: In over 55% of brain metastases, T-cell clones were expanded compared with matched primary tumors. Fewer infiltrating T cells were found in brain metastases than primaries.

Sequencing used immunoSEQ multiplex PCR; TCRdb keeps in-frame clones, though not all of them. The profile shows 5,800 or so clones, roughly 80% of them singletons. Worth noting for this clone: What it recognizes is unknown.

The CDR3 contains 12 residues. Per germline, CDR1 WNHNN and CDR2 SYGVQD (reference sequence). V lost 6 bases and J 8 bases, leaving 8 bases between the germline ends. The sequencing input was primary lung tumor tissue. J is TRBJ1-6 and V is TRBV10-1; tentatively, D is TRBD1 (5 bases). This TCR was sampled from a donor at least 40 years old with non-small cell lung cancer. The CDR3: CASSEQDSPLHF. CDR3 in DNA: TGCGCCAGCAGCGAACAGGATTCACCCCTCCACTTT.